Shown below are 16 T cell receptor beta chains from a single sample sequenced in a study of blood T cell repertoires in COVID-19 (TCRdb year 2020). The library was obtained by the immunoSEQ multiplex PCR assay. TCRdb holds this immuneACCESS table with in-frame rearrangements only. Some clones are missing; in checked studies, unresolved V genes explain under half, and the rest has no known cause. Across this sample there are 450,000 or so clones, with about 91% seen only once. The biggest ten clones account for 0.9% of the sample. The sequenced material came from peripheral blood. All receptors come from a man in his late teens or twenties with COVID-19, enrolled during active disease.

The V and J genes are TRBV9 and TRBJ2-3; 9 bases are a match to TRBD2. The CDR3 has 15 amino acids. V trimming: 7 bases; J trimming: 4 bases; junction bases outside the gene matches: 10. The germline CDR1 and CDR2 sequences are SGDLS and YYNGEE. CDR3 region: CASSTKRGAPDTQYF. The CDR3 DNA reads TGTGCCAGCTCTACAAAGCGGGGGGCCCCAGATACGCAGTATTTT.

The J gene is TRBJ2-7, the V gene TRBV6-1; 8 bases align to TRBD1. CDR1 is MNHNS and CDR2 is SASEGT in the germline V gene. The CDR3 spans 15 residues. V shed 2 bases and J 0 bases; nucleotides not matched to a gene: 3. CDR3 amino acids: CASSESGGASYEQYF. In DNA, the CDR3 is TGTGCCAGCAGTGAATCAGGGGGCGCCTCCTACGAGCAGTACTTC.

This clone was counted between two and nine times. The V and J genes are TRBV2 and TRBJ2-3; a possible D gene is TRBD1 (5 bases). This CDR3 is built from 14 residues. Trimming took 6 bases from V and 5 from J, leaving 15 bases between them. CDR1 and CDR2 from the germline V gene are SNHLY and FYNNEI. In DNA, the CDR3 is TGTGCCAGCAGAGAGACAGAACGGAGAGATACGCAGTATTTT. Translated: CASRETERRDTQYF. The full variable domain, with the rest looked up from reference TRBV2 and TRBJ2-3, is EPEVTQTPSHQVTQMGQEVILRCVPISNHLYFYWYRQILGQKVEFLVSFYNNEISEKSEIFDDQFSVERPDGSNFTLKIRSTKLEDSAMYFCASRETERRDTQYFGPGTRLTVL.

The chain combines TRBV27 with TRBJ2-7; 9 bases are shared with TRBD2. V lost 3 bases to trimming and J lost 2 bases; unmatched junction nucleotides: 5. Germline V lookup: CDR1 MNHEY, CDR2 SMNVEV (reference sequence). This CDR3 region has 15 residues. The CDR3 reads CASSFERGRAYEQYF. CDR3 bases: TGTGCCAGCAGTTTCGAACGCGGGAGGGCCTACGAGCAGTACTTC.

The chain couples TRBV12-3 or TRBV12-4 to TRBJ2-7; possibly TRBD2 for D (6 bases). The CDR3 length is 12 residues. Trimming took off 4 bases at V and 9 bases at J, with 13 bases between the two ends. The CDR3 is CASSSASGPQYF. The CDR3 DNA follows: TGTGCCAGCAGTTCCGCCAGCGGGCCGCAGTACTTC.

The chain is built from TRBV6-1 and TRBJ2-1, with 7 bases that match TRBD2. With 1 base clipped from V and 1 base from J, the junction kept 1 base outside the gene matches. CDR3 length equals 15 residues. Germline CDR1 MNHNS, CDR2 SASEGT. The CDR3 reads CASSEVAGSYNEQFF. CDR3 nucleotide sequence: TGTGCCAGCAGTGAAGTAGCGGGTTCCTACAATGAGCAGTTCTTC.

The rearrangement joins TRBV21-1 to TRBJ1-3; no DNA check was done on the table's D call, TRBD1. TRBV21-1 is a pseudogene. This CDR3 is 16 amino acids long. The CDR3 loop is CASSSQRQGAGNTIYF. The CDR3 nucleotides read TGTGCCAGCAGCTCTCAGAGGCAGGGGGCTGGAAACACCATATATTTT.

The V and J genes are TRBV6-6 and TRBJ2-7; 14 bases are shared with TRBD2. The CDR3 length is 16 residues. The V gene's germline CDR1 is MNHNY and CDR2 SVGAGI (reference sequence). With 4 bases clipped from V and 1 base from J, the junction kept 3 bases outside the gene matches. This CDR3 is CASSSGLAGGSYEQYF. The CDR3 region has the DNA TGTGCCAGCAGTTCCGGACTAGCGGGGGGTTCCTACGAGCAGTACTTC.

J is TRBJ2-2 and V is TRBV5-6; TRBD1 agrees at 8 bases. This CDR3 comprises 16 residues. With V trimmed by 0 bases and J by 2 bases, 3 bases remained unmatched. Germline V gives CDR1 SGHDT, CDR2 YYEEEE. This CDR3 reads CASSLAGQGNTGELFF. DNA of the CDR3: TGTGCCAGCAGCTTGGCTGGACAGGGTAACACCGGGGAGCTGTTTTTT.

V is TRBV2 and J is TRBJ2-7; D gene uncertain. V lost 4 bases, J lost 3 bases, and 10 bases lay in between. Germline assignment: CDR1 SNHLY and CDR2 FYNNEI. There are 13 residues in the CDR3. The CDR3 sequence: CASSVAEGYEQYF. The DNA for the CDR3 is TGTGCCAGCAGTGTTGCGGAAGGCTACGAGCAGTACTTC.

The V gene is TRBV5-1, the J gene TRBJ2-5; possibly TRBD2 for D (6 bases). Trimming cost V 4 bases and J 2 bases, with 18 bases left between them. Germline assignment: CDR1 SGHRS and CDR2 YFSETQ. The CDR3 consists of 16 residues. The CDR3 loop is CASSLGVAELQETQYF. CDR3 DNA: TGCGCCAGCAGCCTTGGGGTAGCGGAGCTTCAAGAGACCCAGTACTTC.

The chain combines TRBV11-1 with TRBJ1-1; D unresolved. V shed 5 bases and J shed 4 bases, with 11 bases lying between them. Germline V gene lookup returns CDR1 SGHAT and CDR2 FQDESV (reference sequence). CDR3 length equals 13 residues. The DNA of the CDR3 is TGTGCCAGCAGCGCCGCAGTTCGCACTGAAGCTTTCTTT. Translated, it gives CASSAAVRTEAFF.

The chain links TRBV18 to TRBJ2-5; unclear D gene. Germline CDR1 and CDR2: KGHSH and LQKENI. Trimming cost V 5 bases and J 2 bases, with 9 bases left between them. CDR3 length equals 13 residues. CDR3 DNA: TGTGCCAGCTCAGAAACAGTACAAGAGACCCAGTACTTC. Translated: CASSETVQETQYF.

V is TRBV19 and J is TRBJ2-1; 8 bases align to TRBD2. Germline lookup yields CDR1 LNHDA and CDR2 SQIVND (reference sequence). The CDR3 contains 15 residues. The V gene end was trimmed by 0 bases and the J gene end by 7 bases; junction bases not matched to a gene: 5. CDR3 sequence (DNA): TGTGCCAGTAGTATAGATTCGGCGGGAGGAAATGAGCAGTTCTTC. Translated, it gives CASSIDSAGGNEQFF.

The rearrangement uses TRBV5-4 and TRBJ1-2; D may be TRBD1 (5 bases). Per the germline V gene, CDR1 is SGHNT and CDR2 is YYREEE (reference sequence). The CDR3 extends over 13 amino acids. Deletions cut 4 bases from V and 7 bases from J, with 14 bases between. CDR3 amino acids: CASSRSGTGGYTF. CDR3 sequence (DNA): TGTGCCAGCAGCCGGAGCGGGACGGGTGGCTACACCTTC.

The gene calls are TRBV14 and TRBJ1-2, with D maybe TRBD1 (6 bases). This CDR3 region has 13 residues. Per the germline V gene, CDR1 is SGHDN and CDR2 is FVKESK. The germline V and J ends were trimmed by 3 bases and 8 bases, with 13 bases remaining between them. The CDR3 region has the DNA TGTGCCAGCAGCCAGGGGGCGAGAAGGGGCTACACCTTC. As protein: CASSQGARRGYTF.